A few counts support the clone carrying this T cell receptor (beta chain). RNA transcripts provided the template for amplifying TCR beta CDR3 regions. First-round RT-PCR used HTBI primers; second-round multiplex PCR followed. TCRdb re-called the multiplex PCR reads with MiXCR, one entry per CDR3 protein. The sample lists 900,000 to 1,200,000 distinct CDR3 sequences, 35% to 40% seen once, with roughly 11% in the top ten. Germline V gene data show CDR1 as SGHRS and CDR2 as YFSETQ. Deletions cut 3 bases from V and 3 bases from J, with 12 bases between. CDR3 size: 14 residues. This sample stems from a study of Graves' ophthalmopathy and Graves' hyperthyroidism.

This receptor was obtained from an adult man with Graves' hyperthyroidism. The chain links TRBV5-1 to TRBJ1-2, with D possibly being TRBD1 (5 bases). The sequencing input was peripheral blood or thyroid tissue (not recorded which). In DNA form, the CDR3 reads TGCGCCAGCAGCTCCCTCCGGGACGACTATGGCTACACCTTC. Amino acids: CASSSLRDDYGYTF.